The present T cell receptor beta chain was sequenced within a study of blood T cell repertoires in COVID-19. With 0 bases removed from V and 4 bases from J, the gap between germline ends came to 17 bases. Per the germline V gene, CDR1 is KGHSH and CDR2 is LQKENI. CDR3 length equals 17 residues. The repertoire was sequenced with immunoSEQ multiplex PCR; TCRdb's copy has only in-frame clones and lacks some. The profile shows fewer than 40,000 clones, 90% of them singletons. The chain recombines TRBV18 with TRBJ2-3; D might be TRBD2 (5 bases). Sequenced input: peripheral blood. This TCR was sampled from a man between 60 and 75 years old with active COVID-19. CDR3 DNA sequence: TGTGCCAGCTCACCACCGCCGTGGAAATTGGGAGCAGATACGCAGTATTTT. Amino acids: CASSPPPWKLGADTQYF.